The clone carrying this T cell receptor (beta chain) was observed a few times. Its matching antigen is unknown. Germline lookup yields CDR1 SGHTA and CDR2 FQGTGA. The CDR3 runs to 14 residues. V was clipped by 5 bases and J by 8 bases; unmatched bases: 8. This record comes from a study of T cell responses to AZD1222 COVID-19 vaccine. Background on the study: Both about-4-week and about-12-week second-dose recipients were combined.

Regarding the study as a whole: Clonal diversity was possibly underestimated; the donors were predominantly white British and more often female. Baseline seropositivity occurred in only a handful of AZD1222 recipients.

Using immunoSEQ multiplex PCR, the repertoire was profiled, and TCRdb retains in-frame clones only, with some absent. The sample gives roughly 150,000 clones, 90% to 95% of which show up once; about 5% is in the top ten. This chain uses TRBV7-3 with TRBJ1-2, with 10 bases that match TRBD1. The sample consisted of peripheral blood, taken on day 0 of AZD1222 vaccination. The receptor's source is an adult in good health. The CDR3 protein is CASSAGPGQGGYTF. DNA for the CDR3: TGTGCCAGCAGCGCCGGACCGGGACAGGGGGGCTACACCTTC.